This T cell receptor beta chain was recovered during a study of T cell responses to AZD1222 COVID-19 vaccine. General study findings and limits: Clonal diversity may have been underestimated, and the donors were mostly white British, with more females than males. Baseline testing showed seropositivity in only six or seven AZD1222 recipients. Epitopes outside B.1.351 and B.1.1.7 mutated regions reportedly drew nearly half of spike TCRs. None of the repertoires were sampled until the peak T cell response had passed.

Here immunoSEQ multiplex PCR was the method, and the copy in TCRdb shows in-frame clones only, minus some. The sample records some 110,000 clones, about 89% being singletons. As concerns this clone: Its antigen is unidentified.

The germline V gene encodes CDR1 MDHEN and CDR2 SYDVKM. The CDR3 runs 14 residues. The junction had 7 bases not matched to a gene; V was cut back by 5 bases and J by 6 bases. V and J are TRBV28 and TRBJ2-7; the match to TRBD2 covers 10 bases. The material sequenced was peripheral blood, taken 28 days after the second AZD1222 dose. The receptor's source is an adult who received the AZD1222 COVID-19 vaccine. CDR3 coding DNA: TGTGCCAGCAGTGCGGCTAGCGGGAGCGGCGAGCAGTACTTC. The encoded protein is CASSAASGSGEQYF.